Listed below are T cell receptor beta chains from one sample, sequenced in a study of blood T cells in healthy people across ages. MiXCR, applied by TCRdb to the 5' RACE reads, yields one record per CDR3 protein. The table has approximately 700,000 distinct CDR3 sequences, roughly 32% seen once. Sequencing was performed on blood. The receptors come from an elderly woman in good health. CDR3s include the opening cysteine and the closing phenylalanine or tryptophan. A D gene is named only where the DNA matches it firmly. Rows give clone size only sometimes, using once, few, many, or a class for an expanded clone.

CDR3 DNA | CDR3 protein | D gene | clone size | J gene | CDR3 length | V gene
TGTGCCAGCAGCCAAGATTCGGGACTAGAGAACATTCAGTACTTC | CASSQDSGLENIQYF | TRBD2 | . | TRBJ2-4 | 15 | TRBV4-2
TGTGCCAGCAGTTTAGCATATGAAGCTTTCTTT | CASSLAYEAFF | . | many | TRBJ1-1 | 11 | TRBV12-3/TRBV12-4
TGTGCCAGCAGTTCCCGGGGGGGGTGGGAAAAAGGCTACACCTTC | CASSSRGGWEKGYTF | . | . | TRBJ1-2 | 15 | TRBV7-2
TGTGCCAGCAGCTTTGGGGTAACCGCTGAAGCTTTCTTT | CASSFGVTAEAFF | . | . | TRBJ1-1 | 13 | TRBV5-6
TGTGCCAGCAGCTTTGGGGACTGGGGCTCTGGGGCCAACGTCCTGACTTTC | CASSFGDWGSGANVLTF | . | many | TRBJ2-6 | 17 | TRBV7-9
TGTGCCTGGGCGATGGGCAGGGACCAGCCCCAGCATTTT | CAWAMGRDQPQHF | . | . | TRBJ1-5 | 13 | TRBV30
TGTGCCAGCAGCTTGAGACAGGGGGCCAGTCTTGCGCAGTACTTC | CASSLRQGASLAQYF | TRBD1 | many | TRBJ2-7 | 15 | TRBV7-2
TGCAGTGCCTCCCCCCGGGTAACGGATACGCAGTATTTT | CSASPRVTDTQYF | . | many | TRBJ2-3 | 13 | TRBV20-1
TGTGCCAGCAGCGGACTCGTAGAACAGGCCGGTTTCTATGGCTACACCTTC | CASSGLVEQAGFYGYTF | . | many | TRBJ1-2 | 17 | TRBV7-6
TGTGCCATCAGTGGAAACCGGGACGGAATCACAGATACGCAGTATTTT | CAISGNRDGITDTQYF | . | many | TRBJ2-3 | 16 | TRBV10-3
TGTGCCAGCCGGGACAGGGGAATCTACAATGAGCAGTTCTTC | CASRDRGIYNEQFF | TRBD1 | few | TRBJ2-1 | 14 | TRBV6-6
TGTGCCAGCGGCAGGGACAGGGGGCTTGGGTACATTCAGTACTTC | CASGRDRGLGYIQYF | TRBD1 | many | TRBJ2-4 | 15 | TRBV7-9
TGCGCCAGCAGCTGGGGGGCAGGGGGCGAGGAGACCCAGTACTTC | CASSWGAGGEETQYF | TRBD1 | many | TRBJ2-5 | 15 | TRBV5-1
TGCGCCAGCAGCCAAGACACCGGGACAGGGGGCGCAGATACGCAGTATTTT | CASSQDTGTGGADTQYF | TRBD1 | many | TRBJ2-3 | 17 | TRBV4-3
TGTGCCACCAGCAGAGATTTCGGCACTGAAGCTTTCTTT | CATSRDFGTEAFF | . | . | TRBJ1-1 | 13 | TRBV15
TGTGCCAGCAGCTTACGGGGGAATATGAACACTGAAGCTTTCTTT | CASSLRGNMNTEAFF | . | . | TRBJ1-1 | 15 | TRBV7-9
TGTGCCAGCGGGAAAACGGGACAGACCCACTACGAGCAGTACTTC | CASGKTGQTHYEQYF | TRBD1 | . | TRBJ2-7 | 15 | TRBV28
TGTGCCAGCAGCTTACCAGGGGACGGTCAGCCCCAGCATTTT | CASSLPGDGQPQHF | . | many | TRBJ1-5 | 14 | TRBV11-2
TGTGCCAGCAGCTTGGGGGGGGAGGGCACAGATACGCAGTATTTT | CASSLGGEGTDTQYF | . | many | TRBJ2-3 | 15 | TRBV5-6
TGCGCCAGCAGCCAAGGCCTCGCGAACACCGGGGAGCTGTTTTTT | CASSQGLANTGELFF | . | few | TRBJ2-2 | 15 | TRBV4-3
TGTGCCAGCAGCCCCCGACAGGGTGGGCGAGGCGACACTCAGTACTTC | CASSPRQGGRGDTQYF | TRBD1 | many | TRBJ2-4 | 16 | TRBV7-9
TGCGCCAGCAGAGGGGACTCGAATGAGCAGTTCTTC | CASRGDSNEQFF | . | many | TRBJ2-1 | 12 | TRBV5-1
TGTGCCAGCAGCCTAAGGGGTAGCGGCACCACTTGGTACAATGAGCAGTTCTTC | CASSLRGSGTTWYNEQFF | . | many | TRBJ2-1 | 18 | TRBV12-3/TRBV12-4
TGTGCCAGCAGTAATCCTGGGGTGCACTATGGCTACACCTTC | CASSNPGVHYGYTF | . | many | TRBJ1-2 | 14 | TRBV6-1
TGTGCCAGCAGTTACCCCGACAGGATGAACACTGAAGCTTTCTTT | CASSYPDRMNTEAFF | . | . | TRBJ1-1 | 15 | TRBV6-2/TRBV6-3
TGCAGTGCTAGAGCGGGACTAGCGCCGAGCTCCTACAATGAGCAGTTCTTC | CSARAGLAPSSYNEQFF | TRBD2 | . | TRBJ2-1 | 17 | TRBV20-1
TGCAGTGCTAGACTAGCGGGGACAGATACGCAGTATTTT | CSARLAGTDTQYF | TRBD2 | many | TRBJ2-3 | 13 | TRBV20-1
TGCGCCAGCAGCCGGGTAGGGGGCCCCACCGGGGAGCGGTTTTTT | CASSRVGGPTGERFF | TRBD1 | . | TRBJ2-2 | 15 | TRBV4-3
TGTGCCAGCAGCCAACTGGCAGGGGCATTCTATGGCTACACCTTC | CASSQLAGAFYGYTF | . | few | TRBJ1-2 | 15 | TRBV3-1
TGCAGTGCTACAAAGGGGGCGACCTACAATGAGCAGTTCTTC | CSATKGATYNEQFF | TRBD1 | many | TRBJ2-1 | 14 | TRBV20-1
TGCGCCAGCAGCTTGGAGGCAGGGAGTCATGAAAAACGGTTTTTT | CASSLEAGSHEKRFF | . | . | TRBJ1-4 | 15 | TRBV5-1
TGTGCCAGCAGATCAACTAGCGGGGGGGCCAGTGAGCAGTTCTTC | CASRSTSGGASEQFF | TRBD2 | few | TRBJ2-1 | 15 | TRBV11-3
TGTGCCAGCAGTACGCCCAGGGGGTTCTTGAACGAGCAGTACTTC | CASSTPRGFLNEQYF | TRBD1 | once | TRBJ2-7 | 15 | TRBV25-1
TGCAGTGCTAGAGTAACGGGGGCCTTAGGAGGCTACACCTTC | CSARVTGALGGYTF | . | . | TRBJ1-2 | 14 | TRBV20-1
TGTGCCAGCAGGCTACCGGGGCCTTACGAAAAACTGTTTTTT | CASRLPGPYEKLFF | . | . | TRBJ1-4 | 14 | TRBV7-2
TGTGCCAGCCGGGGTTCCGGAGAGGCCCAGTACTTC | CASRGSGEAQYF | . | many | TRBJ2-5 | 12 | TRBV9
TGCGCCAGCAGTCTCGGGCGCGTTCGACTGAACACCGGGGAGCTGTTTTTT | CASSLGRVRLNTGELFF | . | few | TRBJ2-2 | 17 | TRBV5-1
TGTGCCAGCAAGAGGGGGACTAGCGGGAACACCGGGGAGCGGTTTTTT | CASKRGTSGNTGERFF | TRBD2 | . | TRBJ2-2 | 16 | TRBV6-5
TGTGCCAGCAGCTTCGGGGGCACCCCTCCTGGCTACACCTTC | CASSFGGTPPGYTF | . | . | TRBJ1-2 | 14 | TRBV7-2
TGTGCCAGCCATGACAGGGATAATTCACCCCTCCACTTT | CASHDRDNSPLHF | TRBD1 | few | TRBJ1-6 | 13 | TRBV2
TGTGCCAGCAGTTATTCGGGGGAATACAATGAGCGGTTTTTC | CASSYSGEYNERFF | . | . | TRBJ2-1 | 14 | TRBV6-2/TRBV6-3
TGCAGTGCTAGAGACGGCGGGGGGGATGAAAAACTGTTTTTT | CSARDGGGDEKLFF | . | . | TRBJ1-4 | 14 | TRBV20-1
TGCGCCAGCAGCTTGGCCCCCTTCTACGAGCAGTACTTC | CASSLAPFYEQYF | . | many | TRBJ2-7 | 13 | TRBV5-1
TGCGCCAGCAGCTGGGACGGGGGTAAGACCCAGTACTTC | CASSWDGGKTQYF | . | many | TRBJ2-5 | 13 | TRBV5-1
TGTGCCAGCGGTCCGAATAGCAATCAGCCCCAGCATTTT | CASGPNSNQPQHF | . | many | TRBJ1-5 | 13 | TRBV19
TGTGCCAGCAGTTTACTTAGCACAGATATGGAGTATTTT | CASSLLSTDMEYF | . | . | TRBJ2-3 | 13 | TRBV12-3/TRBV12-4
TGCAGTGCTATTCCGGGAGGCCGACCTTACGAGACCCAGTACTTC | CSAIPGGRPYETQYF | TRBD2 | many | TRBJ2-5 | 15 | TRBV20-1
TGCAGCGTTTGGGACAGTCAAAACTATGGCTACACCTTC | CSVWDSQNYGYTF | TRBD1 | many | TRBJ1-2 | 13 | TRBV29-1
TGTGCCAGCAGCCGGCAAGAGAGAGGCACTGAAGCTTTCTTT | CASSRQERGTEAFF | . | many | TRBJ1-1 | 14 | TRBV7-9
TGTGCCAGCAGCTTAGTCCGGACAGGGGGCGCCGACTACACCTTC | CASSLVRTGGADYTF | TRBD1 | few | TRBJ1-2 | 15 | TRBV13
TGTGCCAGCAGCTCTCTTGCTAGCGGGGGGGCCGGTACGCAGTATTTT | CASSSLASGGAGTQYF | TRBD2 | many | TRBJ2-3 | 16 | TRBV11-2
TGCAGTGCTAGAGACCGTCTCAGGGGGAGAGACAATGAGCAGTTCTTC | CSARDRLRGRDNEQFF | TRBD1 | many | TRBJ2-1 | 16 | TRBV20-1
TGTGCCAGCAGCGTAGATCCCCTGCAGGGTGGAGAGACCCAGTACTTC | CASSVDPLQGGETQYF | . | many | TRBJ2-5 | 16 | TRBV9
TGTGCCAGCAGCCCCCGGACTAGCGGGGGGGTCAAAAACATTCAGTACTTC | CASSPRTSGGVKNIQYF | TRBD2 | many | TRBJ2-4 | 17 | TRBV7-2